Each of the 16 T cell receptor beta chains below was sequenced from the same sample in a study of early T cells in non-severe SARS-CoV-2 infection. TCRdb processed the 5' RACE reads anew with MiXCR; each CDR3 protein has one entry. The sample records tens of thousands of distinct CDR3 sequences, 4% to 5% being singletons. Sequenced input: whole blood. The receptors were gathered from an adult who was a healthcare worker with PCR-confirmed SARS-CoV-2 infection or an uninfected control (not recorded which).

This clonotype was counted between two and nine times. The V call is TRBV7-9, the J call TRBJ1-1, with 8 bases identical to TRBD1. From germline, CDR1 is SEHNR and CDR2 FQNEAQ (reference sequence). J was trimmed by 5 bases and V by 4 bases; bases with no gene match: 6. The CDR3 totals 14 residues. CDR3: CASSSFTGGTEAFF. CDR3 nucleotides: TGTGCCAGCAGCTCATTCACAGGGGGAACTGAAGCTTTCTTT.

This clonotype was recorded many times. The genes are TRBV5-5 and TRBJ2-5; possibly TRBD1 for D (6 bases). V shed 0 bases and J shed 4 bases, with 16 bases lying between them. The CDR3 consists of 16 residues. Germline loops: CDR1 SGHKS, CDR2 YYEKEE (reference sequence). The CDR3: CASSLAAQGFSETQYF. CDR3 coding DNA: TGTGCCAGCAGCTTGGCCGCTCAGGGGTTTTCAGAGACCCAGTACTTC.

This clonotype came up many times. J is TRBJ1-3 and V is TRBV15, with a tentative D call TRBD1 (5 bases). Germline assignment: CDR1 LNHNV and CDR2 YYDKDF (reference sequence). The CDR3 is 14 residues long. The ends were cut back, 4 bases at V and 3 bases at J, with 10 bases in the middle. The CDR3 sequence: CATSTGRDGNTIYF. Written as DNA, the CDR3 is TGTGCCACCAGCACGGGCAGGGATGGAAACACCATATATTTT.

This clonotype was found many times. The CDR3 here is CASSGQGASGTQYF. The CDR3, as DNA: TGTGCCAGCAGCGGACAGGGGGCCTCTGGTACGCAGTATTTT. V usage is TRBV9 and J usage is TRBJ2-3; 10 nucleotides align to TRBD1. The CDR3 spans 14 residues. CDR1 is SGDLS, CDR2 YYNGEE, per germline. The trim removed 3 bases at V and 8 bases at J, leaving 6 bases unmatched. Supplemented by reference TRBV9 and TRBJ2-3, the full variable domain reads DSGVTQTPKHLITATGQRVTLRCSPRSGDLSVYWYQQSLDQGLQFLIQYYNGEERAKGNILERFSAQQFPDLHSELNLSSLELGDSALYFCASSGQGASGTQYFGPGTRLTVL.

This clonotype was found many times. The CDR3 sequence: CASSSGQGGWETQYF. The CDR3 region has the DNA TGCGCCAGCAGCAGCGGACAGGGCGGTTGGGAGACCCAGTACTTC. The chain carries TRBV5-1 and TRBJ2-5; 8 positions agree with TRBD1. CDR3 length: 15 residues. The V gene's germline CDR1 is SGHRS and CDR2 YFSETQ. J gave up 5 bases and V 4 bases, and 10 bases lay outside the gene matches.

This chain joins TRBV5-4 and TRBJ2-3; 7 bases fit TRBD1. The CDR3 sequence is 17 residues long. Germline V gene sequence: CDR1 SGHNT, CDR2 YYREEE (reference sequence). Germline trimming cut 5 bases from V and 0 bases from J; bases unmatched to any gene: 12. This CDR3 is CASSPPGQRSSTDTQYF. The CDR3 DNA sequence: TGTGCCAGCAGTCCCCCGGGACAGAGATCTAGCACAGATACGCAGTATTTT.

This clonotype has only a few counts. The CDR3 coding sequence is TGTGCCAGCAGCTGGGACAGCAACACCGGGGAGCTGTTTTTT. It specifies CASSWDSNTGELFF. The J gene is TRBJ2-2, the V gene TRBV7-9; 7 nucleotides align to TRBD1. The ends lost 4 bases at V and 2 bases at J; junction bases unmatched: 1. CDR3 length: 14 amino acids. Germline loops: CDR1 SEHNR, CDR2 FQNEAQ (reference sequence).

The V gene is TRBV20-1, the J gene TRBJ2-1; 8 nucleotides match TRBD2. CDR1 and CDR2 (germline): DFQATT, SNEGSKA (reference sequence). V lost 7 bases and J lost 3; bases outside the gene matches: 14. The CDR3 sequence is 16 residues long. The CDR3 DNA reads TGCAGTGTTCCCCCGCGGGGGGCCCGTAACTACAATGAGCAGTTCTTC. It yields the protein CSVPPRGARNYNEQFF.

A word on this clonotype: At one end the junction does not follow the germline gene, possibly because of a read error. The rearrangement uses TRBV4-3 and TRBJ2-3; tentative D call: TRBD1 (6 bases). In germline, CDR1 is LGHNA, CDR2 YSLEER. The CDR3 has 13 residues. As DNA, the CDR3 is TGCGCCAGCAGCCAATCAGGGGTGGATACGCAGGATTTT. This sequence encodes CASSQSGVDTQDF.

This clonotype was recorded a few times. The chain has TRBV7-9 and TRBJ2-3; 8 nucleotides agree with TRBD2. CDR1 is SEHNR and CDR2 is FQNEAQ in the germline V gene (reference sequence). The trim removed 2 bases at V and 2 bases at J, leaving 9 bases unmatched. This CDR3 has 17 amino acids. The CDR3 is CASSLRSAGVLTDTQYF. CDR3 in DNA: TGTGCCAGCAGCTTAAGATCAGCGGGGGTACTCACAGATACGCAGTATTTT. The whole variable domain, filled in from reference TRBV7-9 and TRBJ2-3, reads DTGVSQNPRHKITKRGQNVTFRCDPISEHNRLYWYRQTLGQGPEFLTYFQNEAQLEKSRLLSDRFSAERPKGSFSTLEIQRTEQGDSAMYLCASSLRSAGVLTDTQYFGPGTRLTVL.

This clonotype was found a few times. The V gene is TRBV21-1, the J gene TRBJ1-6; the table's D gene call, TRBD1, was not cross checked with the DNA. TRBV21-1 is a pseudogene locus. This CDR3 has 17 residues. The CDR3 DNA reads TGTGCCAGCAGCAAAGTTTCGAGGGGGACAGGGTACTCACCCCTCCACTTT. Protein: CASSKVSRGTGYSPLHF.

This clonotype was observed at least ten times. For the CDR3, the DNA is TGCAGTGCTAGCAGGAGGCAGGGAATGGGGGGCTCCTACGAGCAGTACTTC. This codes for CSASRRQGMGGSYEQYF. The chain couples TRBV20-1 to TRBJ2-7, with D perhaps matching TRBD2 (6 bases). The CDR3 is made up of 17 amino acids. Per the germline V gene, CDR1 is DFQATT and CDR2 is SNEGSKA (reference sequence). V lost 3 bases, J lost 0 bases, and 21 bases lay in between.

The table lists this clonotype with many counts. In DNA form, the CDR3 reads TGCGCCAGCAGCCGGATAAGCGGGGGGGCCAGTTATGAGCAGTTCTTC. Its translation: CASSRISGGASYEQFF. The V gene is TRBV4-3, the J gene TRBJ2-1; 10 bases match TRBD2. Germline V CDR1 and CDR2: LGHNA, YSLEER. The CDR3 loop spans 16 amino acids. With V trimmed by 4 bases and J by 8 bases, 11 bases remained unmatched.

This clonotype was picked up many times. The rearrangement joins TRBV7-2 to TRBJ2-1, with 8 bases aligning to TRBD2. This CDR3 contains 12 residues. From germline, CDR1 is SGHTA and CDR2 FQGNSA. V gave up 4 bases and J gave up 14 bases; unmatched junction bases: 7. The DNA of the CDR3 is TGTGCCAGCAGCTCAGCGGGGGTCGTAAAGTTCTTC. It translates to CASSSAGVVKFF.

This clonotype appeared many times. The genes are TRBV7-9 and TRBJ2-2; D unresolved. Germline values: CDR1 SEHNR, CDR2 FQNEAQ (reference sequence). With 1 base removed from V and 4 bases from J, the gap between germline ends came to 13 bases. The CDR3 covers 16 residues. The CDR3 loop is CASSLGVGFFTGELFF. The DNA for the CDR3 is TGTGCCAGCAGCTTAGGAGTCGGGTTTTTCACCGGGGAGCTGTTTTTT.

At least ten counts were recorded for this clonotype. The V and J genes are TRBV4-1 and TRBJ2-1; 11 bases are shared with TRBD2. V was clipped by 3 bases and J by 8 bases; unmatched bases: 9. CDR1 MGHRA and CDR2 YSYEKL come from the germline V gene. The CDR3 consists of 16 residues. Here the CDR3 reads CASSQGSGGATDEQFF. In DNA form, the CDR3 reads TGCGCCAGCAGCCAGGGTAGCGGGGGGGCCACGGATGAGCAGTTCTTC.